A selection of T cell receptor beta chains follows, all from one sample in a study of blood T cell repertoires in COVID-19. Measured with immunoSEQ multiplex PCR; TCRdb has only the in-frame clones, and not every one. The sample holds 350,000 to 400,000 clones, roughly 86% seen once. Specimen: PBMCs or T cells enriched from blood (not recorded which). These TCRs come from a man aged 35-49 years in a cohort exposed to, infected with or recovered from COVID-19 (not recorded which). CDR3s include the opening cysteine and the closing phenylalanine or tryptophan. A D gene is named only where the DNA matches it firmly. Where a row states a size, it is once, few, many or the class of an expanded clone; other rows omit it.

abundance,j_gene,d_gene,v_gene,CDR3aa,CDR3nt
NA,TRBJ2-3,TRBD2,TRBV5-1,CASTNDRGADTQYF,TGCGCCAGCACAAACGATCGGGGGGCAGATACGCAGTATTTT
NA,TRBJ2-1,NA,TRBV6-1,CASSELTGPYNEQFF,TGTGCCAGCAGTGAACTAACAGGGCCCTACAATGAGCAGTTCTTC
NA,TRBJ2-7,NA,TRBV7-9,CASSLGVVPYEQYF,TGTGCCAGCAGCTTAGGAGTAGTCCCCTACGAGCAGTACTTC
NA,TRBJ1-5,NA,TRBV27,CASTPAGSNQPQHF,TGTGCCAGCACCCCTGCGGGTAGCAATCAGCCCCAGCATTTT
NA,TRBJ2-1,TRBD2,TRBV6-5,CASKASGGHEQFF,TGTGCCAGCAAGGCTAGCGGGGGGCATGAGCAGTTCTTC
NA,TRBJ1-5,NA,TRBV5-4,CASSLGEGSNQPQHF,TGTGCCAGCAGCTTGGGGGAGGGCAGCAATCAGCCCCAGCATTTT
NA,TRBJ1-4,NA,TRBV30,CAWSVRGREKLFF,TGTGCCTGGAGTGTCCGGGGGAGAGAAAAACTGTTTTTT
NA,TRBJ2-1,TRBD2,TRBV11-2,CASSITSGSNEQFF,TGTGCCAGCAGCATTACTAGCGGGAGCAATGAGCAGTTCTTC
NA,TRBJ1-4,NA,TRBV12-2,CASRSSRDRGRGEKLFF,TGTGCAAGTCGCTCGAGCCGGGACAGGGGGCGCGGTGAAAAACTGTTTTTT
once,TRBJ2-2,TRBD2,TRBV13,CASSLPPGLAGGENTGELFF,TGTGCCAGCAGCTTACCCCCGGGACTAGCGGGAGGGGAGAACACCGGGGAGCTGTTTTTT
NA,TRBJ1-4,NA,TRBV28,CASSLRGSREKLFF,TGTGCCAGCAGTTTACGGGGTTCTAGGGAAAAACTGTTTTTT
once,TRBJ1-2,TRBD1,TRBV27,CASSFGTGGRYGYTF,TGTGCCAGCAGTTTTGGGACAGGGGGCCGTTATGGCTACACCTTC
many,TRBJ2-1,NA,TRBV5-5,CASNQGVNEQFF,TGTGCCAGCAACCAGGGTGTCAATGAGCAGTTCTTC
NA,TRBJ2-1,TRBD2,TRBV10-1,CASSDGTSGYNEQFF,TGCGCCAGCAGTGACGGGACTAGCGGATACAATGAGCAGTTCTTC
NA,TRBJ1-5,NA,TRBV18,CASSPSMAAGQPQHF,TGTGCCAGCTCACCATCAATGGCGGCGGGGCAGCCCCAGCATTTT
NA,TRBJ2-7,NA,TRBV30,CAWSPLYDEQYF,TGTGCCTGGAGTCCTCTATATGACGAGCAGTACTTC
NA,TRBJ2-2,NA,TRBV6-5,CASSYSNRATGELFF,TGTGCCAGCAGTTACTCGAACAGGGCCACCGGGGAGCTGTTTTTT
NA,TRBJ2-2,TRBD1,TRBV27,CASHRGTGELFF,TGTGCCTCGCACAGGGGCACCGGGGAGCTGTTTTTT
NA,TRBJ2-7,TRBD2,TRBV5-1,CASSLVPGWTSGASYEQYF,TGCGCCAGCAGCTTGGTCCCGGGTTGGACTAGCGGGGCTTCCTACGAGCAGTACTTC
NA,TRBJ2-2,TRBD2,TRBV19,CASRASIAGGPTGELFF,TGTGCCAGTAGGGCCTCCATAGCGGGAGGGCCCACCGGGGAGCTGTTTTTT
NA,TRBJ2-3,TRBD2,TRBV27,CASSQRRESADTQYF,TGTGCCAGCAGTCAACGGCGGGAGAGCGCAGATACGCAGTATTTT
NA,TRBJ1-5,TRBD1,TRBV30,CAWVRQGVDQPQHF,TGTGCCTGGGTGCGGCAGGGGGTCGATCAGCCCCAGCATTTT
NA,TRBJ1-3,NA,TRBV3-1/TRBV3-2,CASSRQRSGNTIYF,TGTGCCAGCAGTAGACAGCGCTCTGGAAACACCATATATTTT
NA,TRBJ2-7,TRBD1,TRBV5-4,CASSPGTGVYEQYF,TGTGCCAGCAGCCCCGGGACAGGGGTCTACGAGCAGTACTTC
NA,TRBJ1-6,NA,TRBV5-1,CASSQTLGGGEGHSPLHF,TGCGCCAGCAGCCAGACCCTCGGGGGGGGCGAGGGACATTCACCCCTCCACTTT
NA,TRBJ1-6,TRBD1,TRBV30,CAWSRTGVALHF,TGTGCCTGGAGCCGCACAGGGGTTGCCCTCCACTTT
NA,TRBJ2-5,NA,TRBV11-3,CASSRGQGGPQETQYF,TGTGCCAGCAGCCGGGGGCAGGGGGGCCCTCAAGAGACCCAGTACTTC
NA,TRBJ2-7,TRBD1,TRBV19,CASSIGTGGYEQYF,TGTGCCAGTAGTATCGGGACAGGGGGGTACGAGCAGTACTTC
few,TRBJ1-2,NA,TRBV29-1,CSVRQAANYGYTF,TGCAGCGTCCGACAAGCCGCTAACTATGGCTACACCTTC
NA,TRBJ1-3,NA,TRBV28,CASSPPAGAFQGNTIYF,TGTGCCAGCAGTCCCCCGGCGGGAGCGTTTCAGGGAAACACCATATATTTT
NA,TRBJ2-6,NA,TRBV4-1,CASSQGRSGANVLTF,TGCGCCAGCAGCCAAGGGAGGTCTGGGGCCAACGTCCTGACTTTC
NA,TRBJ2-7,NA,TRBV11-2,CASSLVQGQSEQYF,TGTGCCAGCAGCTTAGTTCAGGGGCAATCCGAGCAGTACTTC
NA,TRBJ2-7,TRBD2,TRBV27,CASSRTSGRGPTSEQYF,TGTGCCAGCAGTAGGACTAGCGGGAGGGGGCCCACTAGCGAGCAGTACTTC
few,TRBJ1-2,NA,TRBV19,CASSIGAVNYGYTF,TGTGCCAGTAGTATAGGTGCGGTAAACTATGGCTACACCTTC
NA,TRBJ2-2,TRBD1,TRBV15,CATSTNRGRGTGELFF,TGTGCCACCAGCACGAACAGGGGGCGCGGAACCGGGGAGCTGTTTTTT
NA,TRBJ1-1,NA,TRBV7-8,CASSSSFWGRNTEAFF,TGTGCCAGCAGCTCATCCTTTTGGGGCAGGAACACTGAAGCTTTCTTT
NA,TRBJ1-2,TRBD1,TRBV5-5,CASSDNPGTGWYGYTF,TGTGCCAGCAGCGATAACCCTGGGACAGGGTGGTATGGCTACACCTTC
once,TRBJ2-3,NA,TRBV7-9,CASSLAKGVTDTQYF,TGTGCCAGCAGCTTAGCGAAGGGGGTAACAGATACGCAGTATTTT
NA,TRBJ1-4,NA,TRBV7-9,CASSRPGTPVEKLFF,TGTGCCAGCAGCCGACCAGGGACACCGGTTGAAAAACTGTTTTTT
NA,TRBJ1-2,TRBD1,TRBV28,CASSLMGDRVGYTF,TGTGCCAGCAGTCTTATGGGGGACAGGGTGGGCTACACCTTC
NA,TRBJ1-5,NA,TRBV7-8,CASSQGVSFNQPQHF,TGTGCCAGCAGCCAAGGGGTCTCTTTCAATCAGCCCCAGCATTTT
NA,TRBJ1-1,NA,TRBV7-9,CASSLGGTSNTEAFF,TGTGCCAGCAGCTTAGGTGGGACATCAAACACTGAAGCTTTCTTT
NA,TRBJ1-2,TRBD1,TRBV15,CATSRDYQGARGGYTF,TGTGCCACCAGCAGAGATTATCAGGGGGCGCGCGGTGGCTACACCTTC
NA,TRBJ2-7,NA,TRBV5-3,CARSLRFPGIVYEQYF,TGTGCCAGAAGCTTGCGTTTCCCAGGGATAGTCTACGAGCAGTACTTC
NA,TRBJ2-1,TRBD2,TRBV19,CASSIAGTSRNEQFF,TGTGCCAGTAGTATAGCCGGGACTAGTAGGAATGAGCAGTTCTTC
NA,TRBJ2-2,NA,TRBV2,CASNMEARNTGELFF,TGTGCCAGCAACATGGAGGCCAGGAACACCGGGGAGCTGTTTTTT
few,TRBJ1-2,TRBD1,TRBV11-2,CASRETDRGYGYGYTF,TGTGCCAGCAGGGAAACCGACAGGGGCTATGGCTATGGCTACACCTTC
NA,TRBJ1-4,NA,TRBV7-9,CASSLLGVTNEKLFF,TGTGCCAGCAGCTTATTAGGGGTAACTAATGAAAAACTGTTTTTT
NA,TRBJ2-2,TRBD1,TRBV27,CASRGTGRTGELFF,TGTGCCAGCAGGGGGACAGGACGCACCGGGGAGCTGTTTTTT
NA,TRBJ1-4,NA,TRBV7-9,CASSLSGVREKLFF,TGTGCCAGCAGCTTAAGCGGGGTGCGAGAAAAACTGTTTTTT
NA,TRBJ2-1,NA,TRBV20-1,CSARRAEQFF,TGCAGTGCTAGGCGGGCTGAGCAGTTCTTC
NA,TRBJ2-3,TRBD2,TRBV5-4,CASSLEWDYAVNTQYF,TGTGCCAGCAGCTTGGAGTGGGACTACGCGGTAAATACGCAGTATTTT
NA,TRBJ2-7,TRBD1,TRBV19,CASSILPGQGGSYEQYF,TGTGCCAGTAGTATCTTGCCCGGACAGGGAGGTTCCTACGAGCAGTACTTC
NA,TRBJ1-6,NA,TRBV6-5,CASTGTFYNSPLHF,TGTGCCAGCACAGGGACTTTTTATAATTCACCCCTCCACTTT
NA,TRBJ1-4,TRBD1,TRBV25-1,CASSPRQGRVADNEKLFF,TGTGCCAGCAGTCCCCGACAGGGGAGGGTGGCCGACAATGAAAAACTGTTTTTT
NA,TRBJ1-2,TRBD1,TRBV27,CASTTGTGNGYTF,TGTGCCAGCACTACCGGGACAGGGAATGGCTACACCTTC